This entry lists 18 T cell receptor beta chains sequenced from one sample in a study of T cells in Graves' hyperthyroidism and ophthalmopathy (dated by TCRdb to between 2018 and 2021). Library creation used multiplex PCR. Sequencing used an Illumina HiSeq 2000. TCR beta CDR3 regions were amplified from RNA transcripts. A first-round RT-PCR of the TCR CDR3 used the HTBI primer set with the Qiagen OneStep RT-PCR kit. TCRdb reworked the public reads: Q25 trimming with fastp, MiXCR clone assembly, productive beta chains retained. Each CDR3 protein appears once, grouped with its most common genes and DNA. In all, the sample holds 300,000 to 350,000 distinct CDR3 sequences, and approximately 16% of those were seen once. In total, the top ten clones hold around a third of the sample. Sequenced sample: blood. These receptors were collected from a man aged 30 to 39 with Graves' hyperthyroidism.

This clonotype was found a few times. The CDR3 reads CASSVPFRGLNTEAFF. CDR3 bases: TGTGCCAGCAGCGTCCCGTTCAGGGGGTTGAACACTGAAGCTTTCTTT. The chain employs TRBV5-4 and TRBJ1-1; 7 nucleotides align to TRBD1. The junction had 9 bases not matched to a gene; V was cut back by 4 bases and J by 0 bases. The length of the CDR3 is 16 residues. Germline-derived CDR1 and CDR2 are SGHNT and YYREEE (reference sequence).

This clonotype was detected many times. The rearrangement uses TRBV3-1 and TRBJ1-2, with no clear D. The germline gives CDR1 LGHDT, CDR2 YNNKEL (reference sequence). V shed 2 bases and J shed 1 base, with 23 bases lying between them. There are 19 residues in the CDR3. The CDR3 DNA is TGTGCCAGCAGCCAAAGGGTCTCGGCAGCCGTCACTGATAACTATGGCTACACCTTC. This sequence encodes CASSQRVSAAVTDNYGYTF.

CDR3 nucleotides: TGCGCCAGCAGCCACGGACTAGTTCCCGGGGAGCTGTTTTTT. Translated, it gives CASSHGLVPGELFF. The chain carries TRBV5-1 and TRBJ2-2; 7 nucleotides line up with TRBD2. Trimming at V came to 4 bases and at J to 6 bases, leaving 6 bases not matched to a gene. The CDR3 loop spans 14 amino acids. Germline values: CDR1 SGHRS, CDR2 YFSETQ.

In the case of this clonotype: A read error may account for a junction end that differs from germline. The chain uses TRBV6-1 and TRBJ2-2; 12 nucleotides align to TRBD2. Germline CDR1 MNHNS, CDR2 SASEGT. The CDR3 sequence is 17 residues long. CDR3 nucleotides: TGTACCAGCAGCCGCCCGACTAGCGGGGGATGGGCCGGGGAGCTGTTTTTT. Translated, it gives CTSSRPTSGGWAGELFF.

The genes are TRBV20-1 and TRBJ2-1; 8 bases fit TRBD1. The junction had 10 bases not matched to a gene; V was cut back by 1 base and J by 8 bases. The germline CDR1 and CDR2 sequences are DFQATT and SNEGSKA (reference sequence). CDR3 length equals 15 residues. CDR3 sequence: CSARGMQGAQDEQFF. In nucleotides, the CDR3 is TGCAGTGCTAGAGGAATGCAGGGGGCGCAGGATGAGCAGTTCTTC.

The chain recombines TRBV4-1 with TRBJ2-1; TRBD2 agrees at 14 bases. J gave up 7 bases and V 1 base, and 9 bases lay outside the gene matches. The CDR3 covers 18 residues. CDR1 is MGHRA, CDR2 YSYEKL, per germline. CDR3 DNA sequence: TGCGCCAGCAGCCAAGGGGGTTCGGGGACTAGCGGGAGTAATGAGCAGTTCTTC. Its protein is CASSQGGSGTSGSNEQFF.

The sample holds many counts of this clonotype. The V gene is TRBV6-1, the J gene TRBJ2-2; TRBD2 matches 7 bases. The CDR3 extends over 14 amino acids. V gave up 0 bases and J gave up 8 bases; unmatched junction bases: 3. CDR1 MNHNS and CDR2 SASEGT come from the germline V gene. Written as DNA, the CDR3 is TGTGCCAGCAGTGAAGCTTGGGGGGGAGGGGAGCTGTTTTTT. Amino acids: CASSEAWGGGELFF.

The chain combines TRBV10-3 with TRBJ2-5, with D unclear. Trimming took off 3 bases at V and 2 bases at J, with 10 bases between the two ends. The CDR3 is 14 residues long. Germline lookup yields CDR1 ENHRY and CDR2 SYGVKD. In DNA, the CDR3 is TGTGCCATCAGTGAATCTATATCACAAGAGACCCAGTACTTC. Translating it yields CAISESISQETQYF.

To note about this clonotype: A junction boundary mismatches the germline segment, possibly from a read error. In DNA, the CDR3 is TGTGCCAGCAGCGCCGCCATCGATCAGCCCCAGCGTTTT. Translated: CASSAAIDQPQRF. This rearrangement joins TRBV3-1 to TRBJ1-5; D remains ambiguous. The CDR3 length is 13 residues. The germline CDR1 and CDR2 sequences are LGHDT and YNNKEL (reference sequence).

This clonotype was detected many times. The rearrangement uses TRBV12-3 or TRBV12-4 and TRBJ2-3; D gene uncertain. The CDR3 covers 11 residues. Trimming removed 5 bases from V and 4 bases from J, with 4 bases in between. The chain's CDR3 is CASSPADTQYF. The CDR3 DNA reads TGTGCCAGCAGTCCTGCAGATACGCAGTATTTT.

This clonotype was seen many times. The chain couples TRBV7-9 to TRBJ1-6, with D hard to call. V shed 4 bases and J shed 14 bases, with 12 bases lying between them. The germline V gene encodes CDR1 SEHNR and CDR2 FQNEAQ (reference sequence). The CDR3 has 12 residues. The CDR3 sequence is CASSSPTSTLHF. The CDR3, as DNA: TGTGCCAGCAGCTCGCCTACGTCCACCCTCCACTTT.

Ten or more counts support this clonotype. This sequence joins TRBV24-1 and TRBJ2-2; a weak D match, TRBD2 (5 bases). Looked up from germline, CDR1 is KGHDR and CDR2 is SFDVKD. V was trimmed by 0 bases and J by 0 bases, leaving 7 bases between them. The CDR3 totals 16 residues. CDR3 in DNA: TGTGCCACCAGTGATTTGCTTAGCGCGAACACCGGGGAGCTGTTTTTT. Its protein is CATSDLLSANTGELFF.

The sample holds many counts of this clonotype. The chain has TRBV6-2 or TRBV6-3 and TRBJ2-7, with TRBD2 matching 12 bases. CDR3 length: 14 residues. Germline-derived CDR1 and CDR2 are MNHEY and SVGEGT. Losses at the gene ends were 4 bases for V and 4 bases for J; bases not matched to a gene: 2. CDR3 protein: CASSWTSGTYEQYF. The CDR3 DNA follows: TGTGCCAGCAGTTGGACTAGCGGGACTTACGAGCAGTACTTC.

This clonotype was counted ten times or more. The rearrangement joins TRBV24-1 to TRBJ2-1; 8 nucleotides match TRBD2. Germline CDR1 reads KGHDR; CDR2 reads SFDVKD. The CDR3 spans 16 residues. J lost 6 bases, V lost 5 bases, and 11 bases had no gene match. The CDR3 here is CATSVGKRERRNEQFF. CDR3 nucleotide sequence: TGTGCCACCAGTGTTGGTAAGCGGGAGAGGCGCAATGAGCAGTTCTTC.

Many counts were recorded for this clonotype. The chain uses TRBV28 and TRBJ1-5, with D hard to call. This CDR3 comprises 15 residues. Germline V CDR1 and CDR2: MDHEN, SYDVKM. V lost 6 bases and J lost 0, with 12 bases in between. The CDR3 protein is CASSPRRDSNQPQHF. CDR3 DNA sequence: TGTGCCAGCAGCCCCCGACGGGATAGCAATCAGCCCCAGCATTTT.

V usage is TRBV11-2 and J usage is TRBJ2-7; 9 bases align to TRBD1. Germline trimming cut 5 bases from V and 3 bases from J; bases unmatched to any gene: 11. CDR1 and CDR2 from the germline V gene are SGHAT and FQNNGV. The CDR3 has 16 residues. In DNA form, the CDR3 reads TGTGCCAGCAGCAACAGCCGGGACAGGGCGAACTACGAGCAGTACTTC. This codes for CASSNSRDRANYEQYF.

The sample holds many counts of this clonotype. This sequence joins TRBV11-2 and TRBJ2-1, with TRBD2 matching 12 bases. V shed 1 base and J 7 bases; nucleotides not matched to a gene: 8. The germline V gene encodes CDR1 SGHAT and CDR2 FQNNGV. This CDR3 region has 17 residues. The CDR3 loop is CASSLGRLAGVLNEQFF. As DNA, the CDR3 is TGTGCCAGCAGCTTAGGTAGACTAGCGGGAGTTCTGAATGAGCAGTTCTTC.

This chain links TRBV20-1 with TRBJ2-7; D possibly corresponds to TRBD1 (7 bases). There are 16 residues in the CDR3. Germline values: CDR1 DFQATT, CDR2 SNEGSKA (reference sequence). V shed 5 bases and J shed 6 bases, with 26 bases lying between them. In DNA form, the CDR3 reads TGCAGTGCTGAGAAGGGCGGAGGGGGCTACGTAGGCGAGCAGTACTTC. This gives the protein CSAEKGGGGYVGEQYF.